Given below is one TCR beta chain in context. What antigen it recognizes has not been identified. Per-base qualities were not stored, and no clone one base away is much larger. This sample stems from a study of cytomegalovirus exposure and HLA in healthy donors (dated by TCRdb to about 2017). Context from the whole study: The roughly 650 repertoires of the first cohort and the roughly 110 validation repertoires were produced on the same platform, according to a later analysis. The aim of the study was to test whether cataloging public T cell receptors could identify signatures of past pathogen exposure. A separate validation cohort of 90 to 150 different subjects was used in addition to the roughly 700-subject first cohort. To predict cytomegalovirus infection status, the study brought together high-throughput TCR immunosequencing, statistical association of individual TCRs with disease status, and machine learning. What the study reported, not specific to this receptor: Three of the identified cytomegalovirus-associated TCR beta chains were confirmed in vitro to be specific for cytomegalovirus antigens. The authors suggested that the approach could potentially be generalized to other disease states and immunological phenotypes. The validation cohort had no HLA typing available for a later analysis, so co-occurrence within that cohort was assessed over all 130 or so repertoires. A total of fewer than 200 TCR beta chains were listed by the study as associated with cytomegalovirus. While some public TCRs were present in many individuals, most TCR sequences turned up only very rarely across donors. In both the original and validation cohorts, the classifier was reported to diagnose cytomegalovirus status with high specificity and sensitivity. In a later analysis, TCRs clustered in the first cohort were found to also tend to co-occur in the 100 to 150 validation repertoires, with about 94% of cluster scores above 0.

The library was prepared using the immunoSEQ multiplex PCR assay. The study's own analysis went as follows. A statistical classification framework was built to diagnose cytomegalovirus status from the catalog of TCR beta chain sequences. TCRdb took over this immuneACCESS table, retaining in-frame rearrangements with V and J assigned. Such tables are incomplete; in checked studies, under half of the missing clones stem from an unresolved V gene, and the remainder is unexplained. Clone size and the V and J calls come from that table; the DNA yielded D and trimming. The sample table shows 100,000 to 150,000 clones, and around 96% are seen once. The ten largest account for about 1.7% of the sample. The donors were included in the validation cohort of 120 subjects, a group kept apart from the roughly 700-subject first cohort. Per the germline V gene, SGDLS is the CDR1 and YYNGEE is the CDR2. From cysteine to phenylalanine, the CDR3 is 16 amino acids long. The read is trimmed to its CDR3 DNA, 48 bases read in frame from base 1. Between the V and J ends, shortened by 0 bases and 4 bases respectively, the junction contains 13 bases.

The sequence derives from a man aged 18-30 years in good health and CMV-seronegative. The sequence joins TRBV9 to TRBJ2-2, with a tentative D gene TRBD2 over 6 matching bases. Material: PBMCs. CDR3 loop: CASSVDGGVGTGELFF. At the DNA level, the sequence is TGTGCCAGCAGCGTAGACGGGGGAGTGGGCACCGGGGAGCTGTTTTTT.